Described below is a single TCR beta chain sequence and its context. This clonotype was counted ten times or more. Its antigen is still unknown. No qualities accompany the bases; no much larger clone lies one base away. This specimen comes from a study of T cells in Graves' hyperthyroidism and ophthalmopathy (dated by TCRdb to the late 2010s). As for the study more broadly: TCR V-J signatures able to tell the groups apart were searched for in a discovery cohort of 90 to 100 patients, of whom 43 had Graves' ophthalmopathy and about 60 had stable Graves' hyperthyroidism. Prospective prediction of ophthalmopathy was tested in an independent validation cohort consisting of some 19 hyperthyroidism patients and more than 15 patients who later progressed to ophthalmopathy. The roughly 100 discovery patients were randomly divided into training and test sets at a 7:3 ratio. Thyroid tissue and blood T-cell repertoires from more than five Graves' hyperthyroidism patients were also compared in the study. After blood sampling, hyperthyroidism patients were treated with methimazole at a starting dose of 30 mg daily, and ophthalmopathy patients were treated with high-dose intravenous methylprednisolone. TCR Vbeta CDR3 sequencing of 120 to 150 peripheral blood samples (roughly 41 ophthalmopathy, about 75 hyperthyroidism and around 17 progressor patients) is reported in the paper. Results and caveats for the whole study, not just this receptor: Blood samples also contained most of the expanded thyroid clonotypes (frequency above 0.001), which suggests that blood repertoires may reflect thyroid immune responses. In validation, progression to ophthalmopathy was predicted by the model with roughly 69% sensitivity and around 75% specificity, a median of around 6.5 months before onset. Sample size was not statistically predetermined, and investigators were not blinded to group allocation. A model built on a 13 V-J signature distinguished ophthalmopathy from stable hyperthyroidism, reaching roughly 88% sensitivity and around 82% specificity in cross-validation and 80%/75% in testing.

The TCR beta CDR3 regions were amplified from the RNA transcripts. For the first round of RT-PCR on the TCR CDR3, the HTBI primer set was used together with the Qiagen OneStep RT-PCR kit. Libraries were constructed in a second round of multiplex PCR, after which size selection and purification were carried out. Paired-end sequencing of the libraries was performed with 100 bp reads on an Illumina HiSeq2000. The authors' pipeline ran thus. SOAPnuke was used to process the raw data, removing reads that contained adapters or uncalled bases, had a mean Phred below 15, or lacked an exact match to the constant primer or identifier. COPE v1.2.5 was used to merge the high-quality paired reads, and each unique nucleotide sequence was defined as a clonotype. MiTCR v1.1 was used to align clonotypes to the IMGT TRBV, TRBD and TRBJ reference segments. The analysis included only V-J combinations with a frequency above 0.0001, which together covered about 99% of the repertoires. A TCS score was defined as the ratio of F50 (clonal expansion) to E x V (chaos), with BLOSUM62-based TCRdist applied between CDR3 peptides within each V-J. Welch's t-statistics and random forest reduced approximately 520 V-J features to 10 to 15, which were used in a naive Bayes classifier (R e1071). Thyroid-blood repertoire similarity was quantified with the Morisita-Horn index. TCRdb trimmed public reads at Q25 via fastp, called clones via MiXCR and kept in-frame beta chains. Here each entry gathers all rows of one CDR3 protein and keeps the most common genes and DNA. None of the V and J calls come from the authors' own analysis; TCRdb made them. This sample is represented by roughly 570,000 distinct CDR3 sequences; roughly 50% of them were singletons. The top ten hold under 20% of the sample.

The germline V gene (reference sequence) specifies MNHEY as CDR1 and SMNVEV as CDR2. From the cysteine up to the phenylalanine, the CDR3 has a length of 14 residues. Kept here is only the CDR3 DNA, which spans 42 bases and is read in frame from base 1. V drops 6 bases and J drops 1 base, leaving 12 bases in between. Exclusion was applied to patients with uncontrolled infections, other autoimmune diseases, pregnancy or lactation. Diagnoses were established on the basis of clinical symptoms, serum thyroxine and TRAb, thyroid ultrasound, and orbital computed tomography. Trizol reagent was used to extract total RNA, and RNA quality was then checked on an Agilent 2100 Bioanalyzer.

The rearrangement joined TRBV27 to TRBJ2-5, with a tentative D gene TRBD1 over 5 matching bases. The TCR originated in an adult woman with Graves' disease, either hyperthyroidism or ophthalmopathy (not recorded which). The sample consisted of peripheral blood or thyroid tissue (not recorded which). CDR3 loop: CASSREGFQETQYF. The DNA is TGTGCCAGCAGCAGGGAAGGGTTCCAAGAGACCCAGTACTTC.